This T cell receptor beta chain came from a study of chemoradiotherapy in HPV16-positive cancers. Study observations and caveats: Functional assays defining HPV-specific T cells used only a couple of HPV16-positive patients.

Measured with immunoSEQ multiplex PCR; TCRdb has only the in-frame clones, and not every one. The repertoire holds approximately 13,000 clones, with roughly 80% as singletons. Notes on this clone: Its matching antigen is unknown.

The receptor was isolated from a human donor with HPV-associated anogenital cancer. The specimen was obtained from a patient who underwent chemoradiotherapy.

The chain's CDR3 is CASSLRTGGPTGELFF. DNA of the CDR3: TGTGCCAGCAGCTTAAGAACAGGGGGACCCACCGGGGAGCTGTTTTTT. This chain connects TRBV11-3 to TRBJ2-2; 8 nucleotides align to TRBD1. Germline V gene lookup returns CDR1 SGHNT and CDR2 YENEEA. The CDR3 totals 16 residues. The ends lost 2 bases at V and 4 bases at J; junction bases unmatched: 6.